These 11 T cell receptor beta chains share one sample of origin, sequenced in a study of T cells in Graves' hyperthyroidism and ophthalmopathy. Amplified TCR beta CDR3 regions came from RNA transcripts. TCR CDR3 underwent first-round RT-PCR with the HTBI primer set. TCRdb called the multiplex PCR reads again in MiXCR, with one record for every CDR3 protein. The sample includes hundreds of thousands of distinct CDR3 sequences, roughly 46% of them seen just once. What was sequenced was peripheral blood or thyroid tissue (not recorded which). Source of these receptors: an adult man with Graves' disease, either hyperthyroidism or ophthalmopathy (not recorded which).

Only a few counts were recorded for this clonotype. This rearrangement joins TRBV7-9 to TRBJ2-7; 10 nucleotides align to TRBD1. Germline CDR1 is SEHNR and CDR2 is FQNEAQ (reference sequence). The V gene end was trimmed by 5 bases and the J gene end by 9 bases; junction bases not matched to a gene: 13. CDR3 length: 15 amino acids. The CDR3 protein is CASSPWTGGGNAQYF. For the CDR3, the DNA is TGTGCCAGCAGCCCGTGGACAGGGGGTGGCAATGCGCAGTACTTC.

This clonotype was picked up many times. DNA for the CDR3: TGTGCCACCAGCAGGGGAGACAGGGGGTATGGCTACACCTTC. The encoded protein is CATSRGDRGYGYTF. This sequence joins TRBV15 and TRBJ1-2, with 9 bases aligning to TRBD1. Germline V gene sequence: CDR1 LNHNV, CDR2 YYDKDF (reference sequence). The junction had 4 bases not matched to a gene; V was cut back by 3 bases and J by 5 bases. The CDR3 totals 14 residues.

This clonotype was observed a handful of times. The chain combines TRBV12-3 or TRBV12-4 with TRBJ1-1; 7 bases fit TRBD1. CDR3 length: 14 amino acids. J lost 6 bases, V lost 7 bases, and 11 bases had no gene match. The CDR3 nucleotides read TGTGCCAGCAACGACGACAGGGTCTCCGCTGAAGCTTTCTTT. This translates into CASNDDRVSAEAFF.

This clonotype was recorded at least ten times. This chain connects TRBV2 to TRBJ1-6; 7 positions agree with TRBD1. There are 15 residues in the CDR3. Trimming cost V 4 bases and J 5 bases; bases outside gene matches: 5. Germline values: CDR1 SNHLY, CDR2 FYNNEI. The CDR3 spells CASSVRGYDNSPLHF. CDR3 DNA sequence: TGTGCCAGCAGTGTCAGGGGGTATGATAATTCACCCCTCCACTTT.

At least ten counts were recorded for this clonotype. The chain joins TRBV7-9 to TRBJ1-5, with D possibly matching TRBD1 (5 bases). The CDR3 is made up of 15 amino acids. From germline, CDR1 is SEHNR and CDR2 FQNEAQ (reference sequence). V was clipped by 4 bases and J by 3 bases, with 13 bases between them. The chain's CDR3 is CASSSGPVNNQPQHF. CDR3 bases: TGTGCCAGCAGCTCGGGACCGGTAAACAATCAGCCCCAGCATTTT.

Comment on this clonotype: One junction end disagrees with the germline gene, perhaps due to a read error. V is TRBV2 and J is TRBJ1-2; D call uncertain. This CDR3 is built from 11 residues. Looked up from germline, CDR1 is SNHLY and CDR2 is FYNNEI. In nucleotides, the CDR3 is TGTGCCCGCAGTGACGAGAGTGGCTACACCTTC. Protein product: CARSDESGYTF.

The V gene is TRBV7-9, the J gene TRBJ1-3; 8 bases map to TRBD1. Germline CDR1 reads SEHNR; CDR2 reads FQNEAQ (reference sequence). The CDR3 loop spans 15 amino acids. Losses at the gene ends were 5 bases for V and 4 bases for J; bases not matched to a gene: 7. The CDR3 protein is CASSTRGQEGNTIYF. Here the CDR3 DNA reads TGTGCCAGCAGCACCAGGGGGCAAGAGGGAAACACCATATATTTT.

The chain is built from TRBV9 and TRBJ1-3; D not certain. The V end lost 0 bases, the J end lost 3 bases, and 7 bases lay between the germline ends. Germline V gene sequence: CDR1 SGDLS, CDR2 YYNGEE. There are 14 residues in the CDR3. The CDR3 sequence: CASSVGGVGNTIYF. The CDR3 DNA follows: TGTGCCAGCAGCGTAGGGGGAGTTGGAAACACCATATATTTT.

The chain is built from TRBV4-1 and TRBJ1-2; no reliable D call. This CDR3 comprises 11 residues. Germline CDR1 is MGHRA and CDR2 is YSYEKL. Trimming removed 8 bases from V and 14 bases from J, with 18 bases in between. The CDR3 bases are TGCGCCAGCGGGTCCATCGCCCGTCGTACCTTC. It codes for CASGSIARRTF.

This clonotype has more than one count but fewer than ten. The J gene is TRBJ1-5, the V gene TRBV2; D remains unclear. CDR1 and CDR2 (germline): SNHLY, FYNNEI. Trimming left V 4 bases short and J 0 bases short, with 10 bases between. The CDR3 length is 15 residues. The CDR3, as DNA: TGTGCCAGCAGTGCTGCCGGAGATAGCAATCAGCCCCAGCATTTT. It translates to CASSAAGDSNQPQHF.

The rearrangement joins TRBV2 to TRBJ1-4, with D possibly TRBD1 on 5 matching bases. From germline, CDR1 is SNHLY and CDR2 FYNNEI. The V gene lost 1 base and the J gene lost 6 bases, with 9 bases spanning the gap. CDR3 length: 14 residues. The CDR3 spells CASSEGGTYEKLFF. DNA for the CDR3: TGTGCCAGCAGTGAAGGAGGGACGTATGAAAAACTGTTTTTT.